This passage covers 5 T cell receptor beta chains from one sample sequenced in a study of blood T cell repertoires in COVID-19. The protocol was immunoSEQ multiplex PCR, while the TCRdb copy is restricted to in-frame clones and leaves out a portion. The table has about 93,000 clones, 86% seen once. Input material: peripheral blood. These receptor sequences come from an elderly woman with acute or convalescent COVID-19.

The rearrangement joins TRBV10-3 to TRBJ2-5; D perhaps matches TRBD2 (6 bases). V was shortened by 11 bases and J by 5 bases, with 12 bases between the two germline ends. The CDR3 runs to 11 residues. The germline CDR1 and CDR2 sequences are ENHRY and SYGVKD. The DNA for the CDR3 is TGTGCCTCGGGGGTAGGGGAGACCCAGTACTTC. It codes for CASGVGETQYF.

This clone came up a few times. The CDR3 DNA reads TGTGCCAGCAGGCGGGGTGGTGTCAGGATTGGGGATGGCTACACCTTC. This encodes CASRRGGVRIGDGYTF. The chain carries TRBV2 and TRBJ1-2; D remains ambiguous. V gave up 6 bases and J gave up 6 bases, with 23 bases separating them. Germline V gene data show CDR1 as SNHLY and CDR2 as FYNNEI. This CDR3 region has 16 residues.

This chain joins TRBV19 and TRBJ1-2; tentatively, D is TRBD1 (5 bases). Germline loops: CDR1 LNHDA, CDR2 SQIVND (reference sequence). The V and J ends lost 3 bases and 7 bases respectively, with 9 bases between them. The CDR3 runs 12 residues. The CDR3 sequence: CASSIVGGGYTF. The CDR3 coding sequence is TGTGCCAGTAGTATCGTCGGGGGTGGCTACACCTTC. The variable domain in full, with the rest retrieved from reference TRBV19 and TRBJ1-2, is DGGITQSPKYLFRKEGQNVTLSCEQNLNHDAMYWYRQDPGQGLRLIYYSQIVNDFQKGDIAEGYSVSREKKESFPLTVTSAQKNPTAFYLCASSIVGGGYTFGSGTRLTVV.

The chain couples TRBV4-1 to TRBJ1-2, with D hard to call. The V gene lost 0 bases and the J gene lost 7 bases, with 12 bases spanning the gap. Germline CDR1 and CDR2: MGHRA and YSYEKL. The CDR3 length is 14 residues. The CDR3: CASSQDRGSGGYTF. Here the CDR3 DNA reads TGCGCCAGCAGCCAAGATCGGGGATCGGGTGGCTACACCTTC.

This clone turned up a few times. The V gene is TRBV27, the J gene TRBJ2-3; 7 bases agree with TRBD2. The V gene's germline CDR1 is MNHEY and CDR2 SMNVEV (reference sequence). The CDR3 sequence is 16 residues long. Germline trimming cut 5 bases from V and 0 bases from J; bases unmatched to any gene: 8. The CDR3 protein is CASSPLAPTSTDTQYF. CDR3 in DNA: TGTGCCAGCAGTCCACTAGCGCCCACTAGCACAGATACGCAGTATTTT.